This TCR beta chain is from a study of T-cell reconstitution after alpha-beta-depleted transplantation in children. The TCRbeta library incorporated unique molecular identifiers. TCRdb independently ran MiXCR on the PCR reads; one entry per CDR3 protein. The data hold hundreds of thousands of distinct CDR3 sequences, with around 16% observed a single time. Trimming at V came to 5 bases and at J to 3 bases, leaving 6 bases not matched to a gene. Germline V gene lookup returns CDR1 PRHDT and CDR2 FYEKMQ (reference sequence). The CDR3 contains 14 residues. This clonotype was seen a handful of times. The sequence was obtained from a human donor who donated a stem cell graft to a child with acute myeloid leukemia. The sample here was PBMCs from the stem cell graft donor, taken from the stem cell graft. J is TRBJ1-1 and V is TRBV13; TRBD1 matches 7 bases. Here the CDR3 DNA reads TGTGCCAGCAGCCCTGGGACAGATCACACTGAAGCTTTCTTT. Its translation: CASSPGTDHTEAFF.